A selection of T cell receptor beta chains follows, all from one sample in a study of T cells in Graves' hyperthyroidism and ophthalmopathy. Each CDR3 protein is one row after TCRdb ran MiXCR on the multiplex PCR reads. The repertoire has around 440,000 distinct CDR3 sequences, around a sixth of them found once; the top ten carry 7.5% to 8%. Material: blood. The receptors derive from a woman aged 18-35 years with Graves' hyperthyroidism. Each CDR3 is given with its conserved first and last residue. The order of the fields is D gene, V gene, J gene, clone size, CDR3 DNA, CDR3 protein. D genes are given only for firm matches. Expanded clones are given a class, and other clones once, few, many or no size at all.

TRBD1	TRBV20-1	TRBJ2-1	many	TGCAGTGCTAGCACCAGGACAGGCAACAATGAGCAGTTCTTC	CSASTRTGNNEQFF
-	TRBV7-2	TRBJ2-7	many	TGTGCCAGCAGCTTAGCGGGAGCAGCCTACGAGCAGTACTTC	CASSLAGAAYEQYF
-	TRBV7-2	TRBJ2-3	many	TGTGCCAGCAGCTTTCATTCAGATACGCAGTATTTT	CASSFHSDTQYF
TRBD2	TRBV20-1	TRBJ2-3	-	TGCAGTGCAAGGGGGGGGGGGGCGGGGGGAAGCACAGATACGCAGTATTTT	CSARGGGAGGSTDTQYF
TRBD1	TRBV7-9	TRBJ2-7	many	TGTGCCAGCAGCTTAGGATTTGGGCAGGGGGCGTACGAGCAGTACTTC	CASSLGFGQGAYEQYF
-	TRBV5-1	TRBJ1-2	many	TGCGCCAGCAGCTTGGACGGACAGAGAAGTGGCTACACCTTC	CASSLDGQRSGYTF
-	TRBV9	TRBJ2-3	few	TGTGCCAGCAGCGTAGGAATTTTGGATTCAGGTGTAGATACGCAGTATTTT	CASSVGILDSGVDTQYF
TRBD2	TRBV12-5	TRBJ2-3	few	TGTGCTAGTGGTTTGACCGAAAGGATAGCGGGGGCAAGGGCAGATACGCAGTATTTT	CASGLTERIAGARADTQYF
TRBD1	TRBV5-1	TRBJ2-1	few	TGCGCCAGCAGAGGACAGGGGGCCTACAATGAGCAGTTCTTC	CASRGQGAYNEQFF
-	TRBV7-9	TRBJ1-3	many	TGTGCCAGCTTTCGCTCTGGAAACACCATATATTTT	CASFRSGNTIYF
-	TRBV10-3	TRBJ2-3	many	TGTGCCATCAGTGACCTCTCCGGAAGGGAGGGCACAGATACGCAGTATTTT	CAISDLSGREGTDTQYF
-	TRBV29-1	TRBJ2-1	few	TGCAGCGGGGGACCAGGCACCTACAATGAGCAGTTCTTC	CSGGPGTYNEQFF
-	TRBV20-1	TRBJ2-6	few	TGCAGTGCTAGAGAGTATGGGGCCAACGCCCTGACTTTC	CSAREYGANALTF
-	TRBV6-1	TRBJ1-1	many	TGTGCCAGCAGTGGTCCCACTGAAGCTTTCTTT	CASSGPTEAFF
-	TRBV2	TRBJ1-6	many	TGTGCCAGCAGGACCGGGACCCCCGGATCACCCCTCCACTTT	CASRTGTPGSPLHF
-	TRBV27	TRBJ1-5	once	TGTGCCAGCAGTTGTACGGGTTATCAGCCCCAGCATTTT	CASSCTGYQPQHF
-	TRBV7-3	TRBJ1-5	once	TGTGCCAGCAGTAAATCGGGCGGGACCGGTCAGCCCCAGCATTTT	CASSKSGGTGQPQHF
-	TRBV12-3/TRBV12-4	TRBJ1-1	many	TGTGCCAGCAGTTTCTCCCTCTCGCCCCGGAGCACTGAAGCTTTCTTT	CASSFSLSPRSTEAFF
TRBD1	TRBV15	TRBJ2-3	many	TGTGCCACCAGCCTCCGGGACAGGGGGCCTACAGATACGCAGTATTTT	CATSLRDRGPTDTQYF
-	TRBV20-1	TRBJ2-1	-	TGCAGTGCCGGCGGCTTTCACTCCGACAATGAGCAGTTCTTC	CSAGGFHSDNEQFF
-	TRBV28	TRBJ2-7	many	TGTGCCAGCAGCTTTCGGTCCTACGAGCAGTACTTC	CASSFRSYEQYF
TRBD1	TRBV12-3/TRBV12-4	TRBJ1-4	many	TGTGCCAGCAGTTGGACAGGGGGTGAAAAACTGTTTTTT	CASSWTGGEKLFF
TRBD1	TRBV12-3/TRBV12-4	TRBJ1-5	many	TGTGCCAGCAACCTTGACAGGGGTCAAAGCAATCAGCCCCAGCATTTT	CASNLDRGQSNQPQHF
-	TRBV7-2	TRBJ2-7	many	TGTGCCAGCAGCACTAGGTCCGGGTATGGACAGTCCTACGAGCAGTACTTC	CASSTRSGYGQSYEQYF
TRBD1	TRBV2	TRBJ1-5	many	TGTGCCAGCAGAGAGACAGGGAATCAGCCCCAGCATTTT	CASRETGNQPQHF
-	TRBV2	TRBJ2-7	many	TGTGCCAGCAGTGAGCTGGCCAGGGACGAGCAGTACTTC	CASSELARDEQYF
TRBD1	TRBV7-9	TRBJ2-7	few	TGTGCCAGCAGCTTAGTGAGGACAGGGAGCTCCTACGAGCAGTACTTC	CASSLVRTGSSYEQYF
TRBD1	TRBV2	TRBJ2-7	many	TGTGCCAGCAGGTCGACAGGGAAGTACGAGCAGTACTTC	CASRSTGKYEQYF
-	TRBV11-1	TRBJ2-7	many	TGTGCCAGCAGCCCGGGGTATCCACCAGGGCAGTACTTC	CASSPGYPPGQYF
-	TRBV20-1	TRBJ2-3	many	TGCAGTGCTAGCTTTAAAGATACGCAGTATTTT	CSASFKDTQYF
TRBD2	TRBV12-3/TRBV12-4	TRBJ2-3	many	TGTGCCAGCAGGCCACCGGGACTAGCGGGAGTGGATACGCAGTATTTT	CASRPPGLAGVDTQYF
TRBD2	TRBV9	TRBJ2-1	-	TGTGCCAGCAGCGTAGGGACTAGCGGAAATGAGCAGTTCTTC	CASSVGTSGNEQFF
TRBD1	TRBV18	TRBJ2-1	many	TGTGCCAGCTCACCAAACCGGGACAGCTACAATGAGCAGTTCTTC	CASSPNRDSYNEQFF
TRBD2	TRBV6-1	TRBJ2-5	many	TGTGCCAGCAGTGAAGAAGCGGGGGGGCAAGAGACCCAGTACTTC	CASSEEAGGQETQYF
TRBD2	TRBV6-5	TRBJ2-3	few	TGTGCCAGCAGTTACTCCCCACCCCTTTTCGGGGGGGGGCTAGATACGCAGTATTTT	CASSYSPPLFGGGLDTQYF
TRBD2	TRBV11-1	TRBJ2-1	many	TGTGCCAGCAGCTCGGGACTAGCGGGGTACAATGAGCAGTTCTTC	CASSSGLAGYNEQFF
-	TRBV14	TRBJ1-3	-	TGTGCCAGCAGCCAAGATATCGGAGTGGGAGGAAACACCATATATTTT	CASSQDIGVGGNTIYF
-	TRBV6-1	TRBJ2-6	many	TGTGCCAGCACCAACGGCGAAGGGGACGGGGCCAACGTCCTGACTTTC	CASTNGEGDGANVLTF
-	TRBV4-2	TRBJ1-1	-	TGTGCCAGCAGCGGGACAAATTTGAACACTGAAGCTTTCTTT	CASSGTNLNTEAFF
-	TRBV27	TRBJ2-2	many	TGTGCCAGCAGTTTAGGTTCGGGACTCTCGAACACCGGGGAGCTGTTTTTT	CASSLGSGLSNTGELFF
-	TRBV14	TRBJ2-3	many	TGTGCCAGCAGCCGCCCGGCTAGCGGCACAGATACGCAGTATTTT	CASSRPASGTDTQYF
-	TRBV12-3/TRBV12-4	TRBJ2-5	many	TGTGCCAGCAGTTTACAGACGGGGGAGACCCAGTACTTC	CASSLQTGETQYF
-	TRBV30	TRBJ2-7	many	TGTGCCTGGAAGGGGCAGGGCGGCTACGAGCAGTACTTC	CAWKGQGGYEQYF
-	TRBV2	TRBJ2-7	many	TGTGCCAGCAGTTTCCAGGGGAGCTCCTACGAGCAGTACTTC	CASSFQGSSYEQYF
-	TRBV11-2	TRBJ1-1	many	TGTGCCAGCAGCTTAAACAAAAACACTGAAGCTTTCTTT	CASSLNKNTEAFF
-	TRBV29-1	TRBJ2-1	-	TGCAGCGCCGGAGGGGCTGCCTACAATGAGCAGTTCTTC	CSAGGAAYNEQFF
TRBD1	TRBV9	TRBJ2-7	many	TGTGCCAGCAGCGAGGACAGGGCGGACGAGCAGTACTTC	CASSEDRADEQYF
TRBD1	TRBV11-2	TRBJ2-4	-	TGTGCCAGCAGCCGCGGACAGGGGGTGGAGGCGGCCAAAAACATTCAGTACTTC	CASSRGQGVEAAKNIQYF
-	TRBV19	TRBJ2-2	few	TGTGCCAGTATTCGAGGACACGGGGAGCTGTTTTTT	CASIRGHGELFF
-	TRBV19	TRBJ1-1	many	TGTGCCAGTAGTATCACGTCCCAGACTGAAGCTTTCTTT	CASSITSQTEAFF
-	TRBV5-4	TRBJ2-2	few	TGTGCCAGCAGCTTGAGTGGGGAAGCCGGGGAGCTGTTTTTT	CASSLSGEAGELFF
-	TRBV7-8	TRBJ2-2	-	TGTGCCAGCCGGGGGATCCGGGGCGCCGGGGAGCTGTTTTTT	CASRGIRGAGELFF
-	TRBV12-3/TRBV12-4	TRBJ1-1	many	TGTGCCAGCAGTTCGACAGGTCGGGGGAACACTGAAGCTTTCTTT	CASSSTGRGNTEAFF
-	TRBV10-3	TRBJ2-1	many	TGTGCCATCAGTGACCAAGGGGGGAATGAGCAGTTCTTC	CAISDQGGNEQFF
-	TRBV2	TRBJ1-2	many	TGTGCCAGCAGTGAGACGGGGGCGCAGGGCTATGGCTACACCTTC	CASSETGAQGYGYTF
-	TRBV7-2	TRBJ2-2	few	TGTGCCATCGGTAGGGGCGGGTCGAACACCGGGGAGCTGTTTTTT	CAIGRGGSNTGELFF
-	TRBV5-6	TRBJ1-5	-	TGTGCCAGCAGCCAATATGATTTGGGGGAAAATCAGCCCCAGCATTTT	CASSQYDLGENQPQHF
-	TRBV6-1	TRBJ1-6	many	TGTGCCAGCAGTGTGAACAGGGCGGTAAATTCACCCCTCCACTTT	CASSVNRAVNSPLHF